This passage covers 8 T cell receptor beta chains from one sample sequenced in a study of CD4+ T cells in melanoma. The repertoire was sequenced with immunoSEQ multiplex PCR; TCRdb's copy has only in-frame clones and lacks some. The sample includes approximately 11,000 clones, 67% of them seen just once. Sequencing was carried out using cells from a culture (not recorded whether cultured in vitro). The source is a human donor with melanoma.

J is TRBJ2-7 and V is TRBV20-1; D is undetermined. The CDR3 consists of 11 residues. Trimming cost V 4 bases and J 6 bases, with 10 bases left between them. Germline V gene lookup returns CDR1 DFQATT and CDR2 SNEGSKA (reference sequence). CDR3 in amino acids: CSATDSFEQYF. CDR3 DNA: TGCAGTGCTACTGACTCATTCGAGCAGTACTTC.

This chain uses TRBV29-1 with TRBJ1-3, with D unresolved. The germline V gene encodes CDR1 SQVTM and CDR2 ANQGSEA. The V end lost 5 bases, the J end lost 0 bases, and 8 bases lay between the germline ends. This CDR3 contains 13 residues. The CDR3 bases are TGCAGCGTTTTAAAAAGCTCTGGAAACACCATATATTTT. This encodes CSVLKSSGNTIYF.

This clone was picked up a small number of times. The chain is built from TRBV14 and TRBJ1-2, with 7 positions matching TRBD1. CDR3 length equals 14 residues. V gave up 4 bases and J gave up 8 bases; unmatched junction bases: 10. The germline CDR1 and CDR2 sequences are SGHDN and FVKESK. The CDR3: CASSPQQGIGGYTF. Here the CDR3 DNA reads TGTGCCAGCAGCCCACAACAGGGGATCGGAGGCTACACCTTC.

V gene TRBV9 combines with J gene TRBJ2-3; D uncertain. Trimming took off 4 bases at V and 9 bases at J, with 12 bases between the two ends. CDR3 length equals 12 residues. Germline V gene lookup returns CDR1 SGDLS and CDR2 YYNGEE. This CDR3 reads CASSPSPWTQYF. CDR3 DNA: TGTGCCAGCAGCCCCTCCCCGTGGACGCAGTATTTT.

This chain connects TRBV6-6 to TRBJ1-4; D is undetermined. The CDR3 covers 14 residues. V was clipped by 5 bases and J by 4 bases, with 11 bases between them. CDR1 MNHNY and CDR2 SVGAGI come from the germline V gene (reference sequence). The CDR3 protein is CASSQYPGNEKLFF. CDR3 coding DNA: TGTGCCAGCAGTCAGTATCCCGGTAATGAAAAACTGTTTTTT.

This clone was detected a few times. V gene TRBV5-6 combines with J gene TRBJ1-5; 9 bases match TRBD1. V shed 4 bases, J shed 6 bases, and the junction held 8 bases outside the gene matches. The CDR3 is made up of 15 amino acids. Germline V lookup: CDR1 SGHDT, CDR2 YYEEEE. The CDR3 nucleotides read TGTGCCAGCAGCGCCTGGGACAGGGAAAGTCAGCCCCAGCATTTT. It encodes CASSAWDRESQPQHF.

The CDR3 reads CASSLKGGNEQFF. In nucleotides, the CDR3 is TGTGCCAGCAGCTTAAAGGGGGGCAATGAGCAGTTCTTC. The gene calls are TRBV7-3 and TRBJ2-1; D is tentatively TRBD1 or TRBD2 (6 bases each). The CDR3 loop spans 13 amino acids. Between the trimmed V and J ends, which lost 1 base and 6 bases, there was a span of 7 bases. From germline, CDR1 is SGHTA and CDR2 FQGTGA. Filled out from reference TRBV7-3 and TRBJ2-1, the complete variable domain reads GAGVSQTPSNKVTEKGKYVELRCDPISGHTALYWYRQSLGQGPEFLIYFQGTGAADDSGLPNDRFFAVRPEGSVSTLKIQRTERGDSAVYLCASSLKGGNEQFFGPGTRLTVL.

This sequence joins TRBV25-1 and TRBJ1-2, with D unresolved. The CDR3 is made up of 13 amino acids. Germline CDR1 and CDR2: MGHDK and SYGVNS. V shed 8 bases and J shed 3 bases, with 13 bases lying between them. Here the CDR3 DNA reads TGTGCCAGCTCCCAGAAGCCTTACTATGGCTACACCTTC. It encodes CASSQKPYYGYTF.